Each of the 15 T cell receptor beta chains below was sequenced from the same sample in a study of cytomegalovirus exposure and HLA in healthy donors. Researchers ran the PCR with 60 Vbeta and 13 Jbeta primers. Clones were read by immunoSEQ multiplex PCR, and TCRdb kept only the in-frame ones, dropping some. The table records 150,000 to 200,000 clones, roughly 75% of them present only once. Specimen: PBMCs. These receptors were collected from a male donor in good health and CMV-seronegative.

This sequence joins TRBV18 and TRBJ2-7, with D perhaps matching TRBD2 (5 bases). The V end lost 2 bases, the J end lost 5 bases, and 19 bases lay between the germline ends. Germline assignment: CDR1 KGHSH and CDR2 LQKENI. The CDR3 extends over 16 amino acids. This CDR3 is CASSPTSQRPKNEQYF. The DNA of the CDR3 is TGTGCCAGCTCACCAACGTCACAGCGGCCGAAGAACGAGCAGTACTTC.

CDR3 residues: CASSEQRFSGSTYNEQFF. Here the CDR3 DNA reads TGTGCCAGCAGTGAGCAACGATTTAGCGGGAGTACCTACAATGAGCAGTTCTTC. V is TRBV2 and J is TRBJ2-1, with 9 bases identical to TRBD2. This CDR3 is built from 18 residues. Unmatched junction bases numbered 11, after V lost 3 bases and J lost 2 bases. In germline, CDR1 is SNHLY, CDR2 FYNNEI. Filled out from reference TRBV2 and TRBJ2-1, the complete variable domain reads EPEVTQTPSHQVTQMGQEVILRCVPISNHLYFYWYRQILGQKVEFLVSFYNNEISEKSEIFDDQFSVERPDGSNFTLKIRSTKLEDSAMYFCASSEQRFSGSTYNEQFFGPGTRLTVL.

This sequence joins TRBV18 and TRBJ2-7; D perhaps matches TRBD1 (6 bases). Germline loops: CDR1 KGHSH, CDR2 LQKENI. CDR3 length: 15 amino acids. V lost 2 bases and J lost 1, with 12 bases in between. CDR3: CASSPRRGISYEQYF. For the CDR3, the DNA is TGTGCCAGCTCACCAAGAAGGGGGATTTCCTACGAGCAGTACTTC.

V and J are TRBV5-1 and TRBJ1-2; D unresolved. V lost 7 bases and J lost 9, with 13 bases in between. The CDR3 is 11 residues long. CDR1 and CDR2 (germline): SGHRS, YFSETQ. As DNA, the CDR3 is TGCGCCAGCCGGACGGGAGGAAGCTACACCTTC. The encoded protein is CASRTGGSYTF.

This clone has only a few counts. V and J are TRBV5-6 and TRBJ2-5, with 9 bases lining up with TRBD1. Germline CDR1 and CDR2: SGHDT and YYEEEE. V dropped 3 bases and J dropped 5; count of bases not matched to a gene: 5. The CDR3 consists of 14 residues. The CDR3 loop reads CASSSGTGWETQYF. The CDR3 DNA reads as TGTGCCAGCAGCTCGGGGACAGGGTGGGAGACCCAGTACTTC.

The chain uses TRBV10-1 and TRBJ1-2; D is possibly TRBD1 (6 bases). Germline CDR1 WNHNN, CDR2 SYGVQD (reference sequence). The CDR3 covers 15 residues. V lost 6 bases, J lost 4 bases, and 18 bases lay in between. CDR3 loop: CASSDPRDTLYGYTF. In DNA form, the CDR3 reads TGCGCCAGCAGCGACCCCCGGGACACCCTCTATGGCTACACCTTC.

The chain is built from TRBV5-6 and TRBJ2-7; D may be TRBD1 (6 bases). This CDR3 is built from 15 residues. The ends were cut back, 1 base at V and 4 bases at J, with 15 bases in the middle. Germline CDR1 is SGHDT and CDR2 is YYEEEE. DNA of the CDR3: TGTGCCAGCAGCTTGCAGGGGTTATACGTATACGAGCAGTACTTC. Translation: CASSLQGLYVYEQYF.

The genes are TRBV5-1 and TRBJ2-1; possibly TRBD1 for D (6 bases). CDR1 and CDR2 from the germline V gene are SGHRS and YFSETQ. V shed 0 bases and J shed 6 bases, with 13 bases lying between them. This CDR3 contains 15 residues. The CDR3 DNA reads TGCGCCAGCAGCTTGGCCGGGACACCTCTCAATGAGCAGTTCTTC. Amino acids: CASSLAGTPLNEQFF.

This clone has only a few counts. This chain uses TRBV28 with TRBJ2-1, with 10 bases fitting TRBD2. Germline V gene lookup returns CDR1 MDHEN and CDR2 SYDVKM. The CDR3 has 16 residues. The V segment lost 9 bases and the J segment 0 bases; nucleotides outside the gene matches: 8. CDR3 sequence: CASFSGRPSSYNEQFF. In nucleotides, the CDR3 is TGTGCCAGTTTTAGCGGGAGGCCGAGCTCCTACAATGAGCAGTTCTTC. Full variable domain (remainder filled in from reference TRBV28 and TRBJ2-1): DVKVTQSSRYLVKRTGEKVFLECVQDMDHENMFWYRQDPGLGLRLIYFSYDVKMKEKGDIPEGYSVSREKKERFSLILESASTNQTSMYLCASFSGRPSSYNEQFFGPGTRLTVL.

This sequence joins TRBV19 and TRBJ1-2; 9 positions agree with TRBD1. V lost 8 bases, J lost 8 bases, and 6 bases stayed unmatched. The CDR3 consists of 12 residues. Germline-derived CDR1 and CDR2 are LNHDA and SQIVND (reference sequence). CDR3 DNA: TGTGCCAGTGGACAGGGGAGTAGGGGCTACACCTTC. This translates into CASGQGSRGYTF.

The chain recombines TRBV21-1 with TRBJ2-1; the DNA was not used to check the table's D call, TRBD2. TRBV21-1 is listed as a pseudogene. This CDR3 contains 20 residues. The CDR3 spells CASSKGDQGWRGDSYNEQFF. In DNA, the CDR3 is TGTGCCAGCAGCAAAGGTGACCAGGGGTGGCGGGGGGATTCCTACAATGAGCAGTTCTTC.

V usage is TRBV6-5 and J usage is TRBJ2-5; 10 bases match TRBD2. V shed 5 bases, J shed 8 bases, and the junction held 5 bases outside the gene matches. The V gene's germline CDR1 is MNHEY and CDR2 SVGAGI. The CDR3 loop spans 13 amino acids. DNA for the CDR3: TGTGCCAGCAGTAAACTAGCGGGGACAACCCAGTACTTC. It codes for CASSKLAGTTQYF.

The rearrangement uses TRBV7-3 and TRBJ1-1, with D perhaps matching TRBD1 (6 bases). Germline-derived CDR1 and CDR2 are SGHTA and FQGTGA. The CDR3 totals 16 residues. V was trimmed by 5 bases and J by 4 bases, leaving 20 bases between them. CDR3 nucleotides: TGTGCCAGCAGCCTTACACAACAGGGCCTGGGCACTGAAGCTTTCTTT. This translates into CASSLTQQGLGTEAFF.

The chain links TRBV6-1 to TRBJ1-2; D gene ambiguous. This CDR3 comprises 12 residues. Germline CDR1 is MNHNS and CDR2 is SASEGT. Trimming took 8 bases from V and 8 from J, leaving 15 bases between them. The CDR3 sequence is CASAREFGGYTF. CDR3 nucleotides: TGTGCCAGCGCACGGGAATTTGGCGGCTACACCTTC.

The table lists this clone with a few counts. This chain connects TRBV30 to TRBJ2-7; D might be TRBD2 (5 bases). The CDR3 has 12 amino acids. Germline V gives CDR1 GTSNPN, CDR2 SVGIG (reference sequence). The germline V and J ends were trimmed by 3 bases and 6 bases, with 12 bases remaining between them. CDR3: CAWRSGRAEQYF. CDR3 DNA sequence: TGTGCCTGGAGAAGCGGAAGAGCCGAGCAGTACTTC. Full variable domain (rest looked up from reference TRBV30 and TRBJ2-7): SQTIHQWPATLVQPVGSPLSLECTVEGTSNPNLYWYRQAAGRGLQLLFYSVGIGQISSEVPQNLSASRPQDRQFILSSKKLLLSDSGFYLCAWRSGRAEQYFGPGTRLTVT.